Listed below are T cell receptor beta chains from one sample, sequenced in a study of graft-versus-host responses after intestinal transplantation. Antigen specificity for these receptors is unknown. Method: immunoSEQ multiplex PCR; TCRdb's copy keeps in-frame clones and lacks some. The sample includes 95,000 to 130,000 clones, approximately 90% of them seen just once. Sequences were derived from unstimulated CD4+ T cells sorted from spleen or lymph node cells, sampled before intestinal transplant. Source of these receptors: a human donor who received an intestinal transplant. Each CDR3 is given with its conserved first and last residue. D genes are given only for firm matches. Clone size appears in some rows only: once, few, many, or a class for an expanded clone.

TRBD1	-	TRBJ1-5	TRBV4-1	CASSQETQTGFNQPQHF	TGCGCCAGCAGCCAGGAAACCCAGACAGGGTTCAATCAGCCCCAGCATTTT
-	-	TRBJ1-4	TRBV9	CASSYLGSGKGEKLFF	TGTGCCAGCAGCTACCTAGGGAGCGGGAAGGGTGAAAAACTGTTTTTT
TRBD1	-	TRBJ1-2	TRBV28	CASSGADRDGYTF	TGTGCCAGCAGTGGGGCTGACAGGGATGGCTACACCTTC
-	once	TRBJ2-5	TRBV7-2	CASSPRLPKTQYF	TGTGCCAGCAGCCCGAGACTACCTAAGACCCAGTACTTC
-	few	TRBJ1-5	TRBV6-5	CASSVDRWYKPQHF	TGTGCCAGCAGTGTCGACAGGTGGTATAAGCCCCAGCATTTT
-	-	TRBJ1-6	TRBV11-2	CASSPPGRNSPLHF	TGTGCCAGCAGCCCGCCTGGGAGGAATTCACCCCTCCACTTT
TRBD2	-	TRBJ2-2	TRBV6-4	CASLPRAGVIGELFF	TGTGCCAGCCTCCCGAGGGCGGGAGTTATCGGGGAGCTGTTTTTT
-	-	TRBJ2-2	TRBV7-6	CASSPIRVGTGELFF	TGTGCCAGCAGCCCAATTCGGGTAGGCACCGGGGAGCTGTTTTTT
TRBD1	-	TRBJ2-2	TRBV4-1	CASSLDRAERGELFF	TGCGCCAGCAGCCTCGACAGGGCCGAGCGCGGGGAGCTGTTTTTT
-	-	TRBJ1-1	TRBV5-1	CASSLAGGQNTEAFF	TGCGCCAGCAGCTTGGCGGGGGGACAGAACACTGAAGCTTTCTTT
-	-	TRBJ1-1	TRBV5-1	CASSITGSTEAFF	TGCGCCAGCAGCATAACAGGATCCACTGAAGCTTTCTTT
-	-	TRBJ1-2	TRBV30	CAWKRRFYGYTF	TGTGCCTGGAAGAGAAGATTCTATGGCTACACCTTC
TRBD2	-	TRBJ2-5	TRBV7-2	CASSLGRTSGLQETQYF	TGTGCCAGCAGCTTAGGGAGGACTAGCGGTCTACAAGAGACCCAGTACTTC
TRBD1	-	TRBJ1-1	TRBV27	CASSLGQGAEAFF	TGTGCCAGCAGTTTAGGGCAGGGGGCTGAAGCTTTCTTT
-	-	TRBJ2-7	TRBV10-1	CASSESRVQARSYEQYF	TGCGCCAGCAGTGAGTCGAGGGTCCAAGCGCGCTCCTACGAGCAGTACTTC
TRBD2	-	TRBJ2-7	TRBV7-2	CASSLGGTSSSEQYF	TGTGCCAGCAGCTTAGGTGGGACTAGCAGCTCCGAGCAGTACTTC
-	-	TRBJ2-7	TRBV25-1	CASSTQGFDEQYF	TGTGCCAGCAGTACACAGGGTTTCGACGAGCAGTACTTC